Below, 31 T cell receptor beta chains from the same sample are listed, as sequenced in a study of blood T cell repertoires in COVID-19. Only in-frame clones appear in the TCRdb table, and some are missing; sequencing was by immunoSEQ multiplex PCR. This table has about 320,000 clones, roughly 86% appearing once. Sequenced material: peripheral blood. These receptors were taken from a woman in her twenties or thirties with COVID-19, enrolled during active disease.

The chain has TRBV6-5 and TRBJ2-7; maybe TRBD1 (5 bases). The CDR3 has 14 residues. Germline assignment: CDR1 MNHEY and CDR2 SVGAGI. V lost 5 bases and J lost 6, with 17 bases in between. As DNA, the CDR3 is TGTGCCAGCAGTATCGACAGTCGCCCCGCCGAGCAGTACTTC. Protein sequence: CASSIDSRPAEQYF.

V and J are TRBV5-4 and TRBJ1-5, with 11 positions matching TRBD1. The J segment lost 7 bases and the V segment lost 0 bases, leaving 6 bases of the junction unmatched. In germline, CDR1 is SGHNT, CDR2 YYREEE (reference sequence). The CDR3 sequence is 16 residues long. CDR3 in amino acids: CASSLGGQGAGQPQHF. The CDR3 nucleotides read TGTGCCAGCAGCTTGGGTGGACAGGGGGCAGGGCAGCCCCAGCATTTT.

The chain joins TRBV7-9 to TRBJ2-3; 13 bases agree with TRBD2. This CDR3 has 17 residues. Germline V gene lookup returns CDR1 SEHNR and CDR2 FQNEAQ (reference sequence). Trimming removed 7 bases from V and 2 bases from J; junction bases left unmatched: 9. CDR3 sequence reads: CASIRTSGGLFTDTQYF. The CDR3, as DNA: TGTGCCAGCATCCGGACTAGCGGGGGTCTCTTCACAGATACGCAGTATTTT.

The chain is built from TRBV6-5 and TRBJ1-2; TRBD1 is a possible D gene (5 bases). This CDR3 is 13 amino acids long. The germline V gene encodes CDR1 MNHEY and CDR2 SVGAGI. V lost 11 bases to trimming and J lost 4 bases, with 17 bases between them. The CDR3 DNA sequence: TGTGCCGCGGGGGTTGTACAATCCTATGGCTACACCTTC. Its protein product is CAAGVVQSYGYTF.

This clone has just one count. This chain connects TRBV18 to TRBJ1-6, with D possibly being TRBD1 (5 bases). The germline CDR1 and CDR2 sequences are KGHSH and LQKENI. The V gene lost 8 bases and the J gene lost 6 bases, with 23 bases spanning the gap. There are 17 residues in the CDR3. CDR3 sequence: CASTGATGPTANSPLHF. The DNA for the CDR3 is TGTGCCAGCACTGGGGCAACAGGTCCTACCGCTAATTCACCCCTCCACTTT. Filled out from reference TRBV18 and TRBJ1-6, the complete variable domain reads NAGVMQNPRHLVRRRGQEARLRCSPMKGHSHVYWYRQLPEEGLKFMVYLQKENIIDESGMPKERFSAEFPKEGPSILRIQQVVRGDSAAYFCASTGATGPTANSPLHFGNGTRLTVT.

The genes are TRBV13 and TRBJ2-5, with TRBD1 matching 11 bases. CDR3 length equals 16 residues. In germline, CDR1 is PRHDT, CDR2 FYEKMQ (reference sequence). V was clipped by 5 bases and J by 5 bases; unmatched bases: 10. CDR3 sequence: CASSHYGTGGEETQYF. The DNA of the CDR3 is TGTGCCAGCAGCCACTATGGGACAGGGGGTGAGGAGACCCAGTACTTC. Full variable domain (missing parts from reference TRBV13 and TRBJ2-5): AAGVIQSPRHLIKEKRETATLKCYPIPRHDTVYWYQQGPGQDPQFLISFYEKMQSDKGSIPDRFSAQQFSDYHSELNMSSLELGDSALYFCASSHYGTGGEETQYFGPGTRLLVL.

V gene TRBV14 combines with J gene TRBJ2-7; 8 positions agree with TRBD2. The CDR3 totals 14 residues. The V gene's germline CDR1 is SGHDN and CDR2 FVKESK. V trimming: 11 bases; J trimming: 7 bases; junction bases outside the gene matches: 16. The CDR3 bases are TGTGCCCTCCCCTCGGGGGGGCGACTACGGGAGCAGTACTTC. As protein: CALPSGGRLREQYF.

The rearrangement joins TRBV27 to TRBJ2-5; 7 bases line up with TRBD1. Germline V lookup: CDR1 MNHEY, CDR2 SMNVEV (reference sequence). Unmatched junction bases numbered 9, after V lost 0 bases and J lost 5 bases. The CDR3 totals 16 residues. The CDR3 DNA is TGTGCCAGCAGTTTATCCTCGACAGGGAAACTGGAGACCCAGTACTTC. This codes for CASSLSSTGKLETQYF.

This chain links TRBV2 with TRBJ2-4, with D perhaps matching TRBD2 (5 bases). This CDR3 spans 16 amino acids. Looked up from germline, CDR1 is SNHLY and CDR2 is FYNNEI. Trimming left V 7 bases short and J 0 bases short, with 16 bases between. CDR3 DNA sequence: TGTGCCAGCACTAAGGCGACTACCTCAGCCAAAAACATTCAGTACTTC. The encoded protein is CASTKATTSAKNIQYF.

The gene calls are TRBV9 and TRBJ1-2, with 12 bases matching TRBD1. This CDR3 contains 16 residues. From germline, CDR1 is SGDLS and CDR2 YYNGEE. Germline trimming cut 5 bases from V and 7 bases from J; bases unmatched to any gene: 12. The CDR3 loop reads CASRTPDRDRGPGYTF. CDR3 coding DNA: TGTGCCAGCAGAACTCCCGACCGGGACAGGGGGCCTGGCTACACCTTC.

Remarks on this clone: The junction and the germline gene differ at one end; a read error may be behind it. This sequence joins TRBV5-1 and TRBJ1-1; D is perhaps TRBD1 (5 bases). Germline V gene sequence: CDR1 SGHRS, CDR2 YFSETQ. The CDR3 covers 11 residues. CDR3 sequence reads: CASSSGGSPIF. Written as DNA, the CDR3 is TGCGCCAGCAGTTCCGGGGGATCCCCGATCTTT.

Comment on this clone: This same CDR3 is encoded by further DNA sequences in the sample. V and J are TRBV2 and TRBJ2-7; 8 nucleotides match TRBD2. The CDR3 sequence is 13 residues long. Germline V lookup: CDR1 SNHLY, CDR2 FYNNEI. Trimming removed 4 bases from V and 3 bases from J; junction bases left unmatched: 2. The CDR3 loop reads CASSVAGSYEQYF. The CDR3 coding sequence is TGTGCCAGCAGTGTAGCGGGGAGCTACGAGCAGTACTTC. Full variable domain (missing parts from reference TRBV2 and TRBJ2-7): EPEVTQTPSHQVTQMGQEVILRCVPISNHLYFYWYRQILGQKVEFLVSFYNNEISEKSEIFDDQFSVERPDGSNFTLKIRSTKLEDSAMYFCASSVAGSYEQYFGPGTRLTVT.

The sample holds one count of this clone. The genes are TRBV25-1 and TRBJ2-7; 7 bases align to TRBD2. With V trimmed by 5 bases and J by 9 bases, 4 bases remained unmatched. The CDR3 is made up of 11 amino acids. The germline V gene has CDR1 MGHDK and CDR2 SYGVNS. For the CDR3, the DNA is TGTGCCAGCAGTCATGGGGGGGTGCAGTACTTC. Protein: CASSHGGVQYF.

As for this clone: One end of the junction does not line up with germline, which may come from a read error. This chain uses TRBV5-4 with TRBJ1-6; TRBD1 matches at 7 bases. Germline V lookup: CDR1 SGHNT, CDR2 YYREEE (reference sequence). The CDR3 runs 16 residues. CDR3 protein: CVSSLGGGKANSPLHF. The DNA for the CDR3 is TGTGTCAGCAGCTTGGGAGGGGGCAAAGCCAATTCACCCCTCCACTTT.

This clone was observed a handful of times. Here the CDR3 DNA reads TGCGCCAGCAGCTTGTTTACTAGCGGGGGCAATGAGCAGTTCTTC. Its translation is CASSLFTSGGNEQFF. The chain recombines TRBV5-1 with TRBJ2-1; 11 bases are shared with TRBD2. Germline lookup yields CDR1 SGHRS and CDR2 YFSETQ. With 1 base clipped from V and 6 bases from J, the junction kept 3 bases outside the gene matches. The CDR3 totals 15 residues.

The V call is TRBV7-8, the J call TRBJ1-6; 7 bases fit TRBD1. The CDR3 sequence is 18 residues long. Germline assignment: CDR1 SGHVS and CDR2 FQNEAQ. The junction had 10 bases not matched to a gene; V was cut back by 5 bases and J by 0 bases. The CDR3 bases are TGTGCCAGCAGCCGTATGCAGGGGGACCGCTCCTATAATTCACCCCTCCACTTT. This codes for CASSRMQGDRSYNSPLHF.

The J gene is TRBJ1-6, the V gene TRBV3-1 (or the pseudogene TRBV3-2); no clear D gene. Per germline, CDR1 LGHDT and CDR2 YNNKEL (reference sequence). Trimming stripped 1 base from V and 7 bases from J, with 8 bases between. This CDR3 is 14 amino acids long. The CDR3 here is CASSQVAGNSPLHF. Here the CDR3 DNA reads TGTGCCAGCAGCCAAGTTGCGGGGAATTCACCCCTCCACTTT.

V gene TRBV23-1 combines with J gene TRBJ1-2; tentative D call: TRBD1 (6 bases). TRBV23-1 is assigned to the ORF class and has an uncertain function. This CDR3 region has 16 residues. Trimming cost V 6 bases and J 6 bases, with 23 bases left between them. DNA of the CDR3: TGCGCCAGCAGCCAGCCTCGATCGTCGGGGGGCGATGGCTACACCTTC. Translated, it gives CASSQPRSSGGDGYTF.

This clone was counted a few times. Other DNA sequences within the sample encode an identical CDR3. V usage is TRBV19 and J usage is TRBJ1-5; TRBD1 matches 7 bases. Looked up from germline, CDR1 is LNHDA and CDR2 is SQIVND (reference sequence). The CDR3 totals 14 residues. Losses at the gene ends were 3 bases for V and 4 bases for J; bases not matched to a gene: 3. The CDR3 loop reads CASSIQGENQPQHF. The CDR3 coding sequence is TGTGCCAGTAGTATCCAGGGGGAAAATCAGCCCCAGCATTTT.

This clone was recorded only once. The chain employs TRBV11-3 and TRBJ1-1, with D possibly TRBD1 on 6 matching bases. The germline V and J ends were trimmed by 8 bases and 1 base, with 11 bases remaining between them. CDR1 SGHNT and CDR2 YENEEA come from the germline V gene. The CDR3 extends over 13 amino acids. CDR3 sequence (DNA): TGTGCCAGCCGGGGGGGGGCGAACACTGAAGCTTTCTTT. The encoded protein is CASRGGANTEAFF.

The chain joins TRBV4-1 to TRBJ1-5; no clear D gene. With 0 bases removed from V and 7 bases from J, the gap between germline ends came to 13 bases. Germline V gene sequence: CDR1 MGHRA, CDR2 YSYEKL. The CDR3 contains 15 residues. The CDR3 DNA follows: TGCGCCAGCAGCCAAGATGGAGAGGGTTGGCAGCCCCAGCATTTT. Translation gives CASSQDGEGWQPQHF.

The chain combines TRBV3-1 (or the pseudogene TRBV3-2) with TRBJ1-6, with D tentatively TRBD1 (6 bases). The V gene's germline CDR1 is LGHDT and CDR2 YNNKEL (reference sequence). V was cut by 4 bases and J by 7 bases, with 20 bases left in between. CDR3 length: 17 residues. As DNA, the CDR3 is TGTGCCAGCAGCCGGGGCGCCGGGGGGGCCAGGAATTCACCCCTCCACTTT. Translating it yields CASSRGAGGARNSPLHF.

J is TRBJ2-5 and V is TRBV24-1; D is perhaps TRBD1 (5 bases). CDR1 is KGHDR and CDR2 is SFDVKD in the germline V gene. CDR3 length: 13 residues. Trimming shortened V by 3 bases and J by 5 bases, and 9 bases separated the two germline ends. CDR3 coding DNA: TGTGCCACCAGTGATCCGCCAGGGGAGACCCAGTACTTC. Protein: CATSDPPGETQYF.

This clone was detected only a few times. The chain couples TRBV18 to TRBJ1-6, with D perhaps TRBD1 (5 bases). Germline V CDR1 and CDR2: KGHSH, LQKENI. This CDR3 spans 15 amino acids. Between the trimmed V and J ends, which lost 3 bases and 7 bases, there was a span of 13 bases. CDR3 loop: CASSPIQDPNSPLHF. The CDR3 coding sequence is TGTGCCAGCTCACCTATACAGGACCCCAATTCACCCCTCCACTTT.

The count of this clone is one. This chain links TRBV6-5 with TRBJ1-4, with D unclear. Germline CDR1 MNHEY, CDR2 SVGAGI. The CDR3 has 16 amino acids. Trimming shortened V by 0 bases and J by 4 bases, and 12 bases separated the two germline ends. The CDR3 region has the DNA TGTGCCAGCAGTTACTCGATAGCGACTCTTAATGAAAAACTGTTTTTT. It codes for CASSYSIATLNEKLFF.

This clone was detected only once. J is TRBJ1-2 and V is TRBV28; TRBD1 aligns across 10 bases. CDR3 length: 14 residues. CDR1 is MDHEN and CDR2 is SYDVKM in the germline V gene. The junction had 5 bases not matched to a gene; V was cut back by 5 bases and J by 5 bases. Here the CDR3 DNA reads TGTGCCAGCAGTGCCGGGACAGGGGATTATGGCTACACCTTC. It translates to CASSAGTGDYGYTF.

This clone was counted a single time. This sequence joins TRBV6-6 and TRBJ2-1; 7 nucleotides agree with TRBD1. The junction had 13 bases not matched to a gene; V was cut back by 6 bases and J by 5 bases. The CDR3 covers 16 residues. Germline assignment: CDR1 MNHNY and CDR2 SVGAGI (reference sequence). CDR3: CASSTGRDRLHNEQFF. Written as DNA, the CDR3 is TGTGCCAGCAGCACGGGCCGGGACAGACTCCACAATGAGCAGTTCTTC.

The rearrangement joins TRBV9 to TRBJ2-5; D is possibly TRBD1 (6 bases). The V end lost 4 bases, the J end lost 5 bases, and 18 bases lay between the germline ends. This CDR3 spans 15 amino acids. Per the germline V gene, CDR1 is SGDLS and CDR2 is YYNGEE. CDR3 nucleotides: TGTGCCAGCAGCACATCCGGTAGGGGGATGGAGACCCAGTACTTC. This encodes CASSTSGRGMETQYF.

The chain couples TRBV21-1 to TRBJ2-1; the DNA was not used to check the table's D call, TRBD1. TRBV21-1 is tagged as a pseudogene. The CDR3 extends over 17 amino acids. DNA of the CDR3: TGTGCCAGCAGCAAAGCGTACGGGACAGGGGCCTACAATGAGCAGTTCTTC. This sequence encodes CASSKAYGTGAYNEQFF.

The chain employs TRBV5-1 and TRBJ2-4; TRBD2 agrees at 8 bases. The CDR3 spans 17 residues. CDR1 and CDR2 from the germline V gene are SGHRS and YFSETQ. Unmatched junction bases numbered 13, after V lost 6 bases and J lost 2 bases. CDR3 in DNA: TGCGCCAGCACTCTCGATGGCGGCGGGGGGACCAAAAACATTCAGTACTTC. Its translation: CASTLDGGGGTKNIQYF. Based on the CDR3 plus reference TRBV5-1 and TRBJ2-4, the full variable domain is KAGVTQTPRYLIKTRGQQVTLSCSPISGHRSVSWYQQTPGQGLQFLFEYFSETQRNKGNFPGRFSGRQFSNSRSEMNVSTLELGDSALYLCASTLDGGGGTKNIQYFGAGTRLSVL.

The CDR3 reads CASSTGLAGGLGETQYF. The DNA of the CDR3 is TGCGCCAGCAGCACCGGACTAGCGGGGGGGCTGGGGGAGACCCAGTACTTC. The gene calls are TRBV5-1 and TRBJ2-5, with 15 bases fitting TRBD2. Germline V gives CDR1 SGHRS, CDR2 YFSETQ. V lost 4 bases and J lost 5; bases outside the gene matches: 9. This CDR3 is 17 amino acids long. Together with reference TRBV5-1 and TRBJ2-5, the CDR3 gives the full variable domain: KAGVTQTPRYLIKTRGQQVTLSCSPISGHRSVSWYQQTPGQGLQFLFEYFSETQRNKGNFPGRFSGRQFSNSRSEMNVSTLELGDSALYLCASSTGLAGGLGETQYFGPGTRLLVL.